This is a list of T cell receptor beta chains from one sample in a study of spatial heterogeneity in lung cancer. TCRdb reprocessed the 5' RACE reads via MiXCR and lists one record per CDR3 protein. The sample comprises 13,000 to 15,000 distinct CDR3 sequences, over 9% of which are singletons, and 25% to 35% rests with the top ten. The specimen comprised PBMCs, sampled at surgery. Every receptor here comes from a male donor with early-stage non-small cell lung cancer. Each CDR3 is given with its conserved first and last residue. The D gene is left open where the match is weak. Expanded clones are given a class, and other clones once, few, many or no size at all.

many TRBD2 TRBJ2-1 TRBV24-1 CATSDRDGRARNEQFF TGTGCCACCAGTGATAGGGACGGGAGGGCCCGAAATGAGCAGTTCTTC
- TRBD2 TRBJ2-1 TRBV20-1 CSAPGLAGGLRGNEQFF TGCAGTGCCCCAGGACTAGCGGGGGGATTGAGGGGCAATGAGCAGTTCTTC
many - TRBJ1-5 TRBV12-3/TRBV12-4 CASSLGGQSSNQPQHF TGTGCCAGCAGTTTAGGCGGACAGTCAAGCAATCAGCCCCAGCATTTT
many - TRBJ2-7 TRBV12-3/TRBV12-4 CASTLRDGQREQYF TGTGCCAGCACCCTTCGGGACGGACAGAGAGAGCAGTACTTC
medium-sized - TRBJ2-5 TRBV28 CASSFRGKEQETQYF TGTGCCAGCAGTTTTCGGGGGAAGGAGCAAGAGACCCAGTACTTC
many TRBD1 TRBJ2-7 TRBV28 CASSFRDRASYEQYF TGTGCCAGCAGTTTTCGCGACAGGGCCTCCTACGAGCAGTACTTC
many - TRBJ1-1 TRBV4-2 CASSQGRNTEAFF TGTGCCAGCAGCCAAGGAAGAAACACTGAAGCTTTCTTT
- TRBD2 TRBJ2-1 TRBV29-1 CVEGSPSGSSYNEQFF TGCGTAGAGGGCTCCCCTAGCGGGAGCTCCTACAATGAGCAGTTCTTC
- TRBD1 TRBJ2-2 TRBV2 CASLSLGTGTGELFF TGTGCCAGCTTAAGCCTGGGGACAGGGACCGGGGAGCTGTTTTTT
- - TRBJ1-1 TRBV5-1 CASSLEATGSTEAFF TGCGCCAGCAGCTTGGAAGCAACAGGGTCTACTGAAGCTTTCTTT
many - TRBJ2-1 TRBV24-1 CATSDAGPSEQFF TGTGCCACCAGTGATGCGGGGCCGTCTGAGCAGTTCTTC
few - TRBJ2-7 TRBV19 CATCLGPGNEQYF TGTGCCACCTGTTTAGGACCCGGGAACGAGCAGTACTTC
many - TRBJ2-3 TRBV20-1 CSARDTARATDTQYF TGCAGTGCTAGAGATACTGCCCGGGCCACAGATACGCAGTATTTT
many - TRBJ2-7 TRBV7-8 CASSLGPTGAGLPREQYF TGTGCCAGCAGCTTAGGTCCCACGGGGGCAGGGCTTCCCCGCGAGCAGTACTTC
many TRBD2 TRBJ2-1 TRBV7-2 CASSFGLAKNNEQFF TGTGCCAGCAGCTTTGGACTAGCGAAAAACAATGAGCAGTTCTTC
- TRBD2 TRBJ2-1 TRBV12-3/TRBV12-4 CASSLGHREGEQFF TGTGCCAGCAGTTTGGGTCACCGGGAGGGTGAGCAGTTCTTC
many - TRBJ2-7 TRBV29-1 CSVGLAYEQYF TGCAGCGTTGGACTCGCCTACGAGCAGTACTTC
many TRBD2 TRBJ2-1 TRBV28 CASSPTLGAGDDEQFF TGTGCCAGCAGCCCGACCCTTGGGGCGGGAGACGATGAGCAGTTCTTC
many - TRBJ2-7 TRBV20-1 CSARESWSYEQYF TGCAGTGCTAGAGAATCCTGGTCCTACGAGCAGTACTTC
- TRBD2 TRBJ2-4 TRBV15 CATSRASGGRGNIQYF TGTGCCACCAGCAGAGCGAGCGGAGGGAGGGGCAACATTCAGTACTTC
many TRBD1 TRBJ2-7 TRBV20-1 CSPKRDRAYEQYF TGCAGTCCAAAACGGGACAGGGCCTACGAGCAGTACTTC
many TRBD1 TRBJ1-2 TRBV5-4 CASSQQGRDYGYTF TGTGCCAGCAGCCAACAGGGGAGGGACTATGGCTACACCTTC
- - TRBJ1-6 TRBV15 CATSRDKVMSPLHF TGTGCCACCAGCAGAGATAAAGTTATGTCACCCCTCCACTTT
many TRBD1 TRBJ1-2 TRBV19 CASTGGRDYGYTF TGTGCCAGCACAGGGGGAAGAGACTATGGCTACACCTTC
many - TRBJ2-6 TRBV14 CASSPSGANVLTF TGTGCCAGCAGCCCCTCTGGGGCCAACGTCCTGACTTTC
many - TRBJ1-5 TRBV3-1 CASSHRDIPLSNQPQHF TGTGCCAGCAGTCACCGGGACATACCTCTTAGCAATCAGCCCCAGCATTTT
many - TRBJ1-5 TRBV7-8 CASSAPGGPQHF TGTGCCAGCAGCGCCCCGGGTGGGCCCCAGCATTTT
many - TRBJ2-3 TRBV7-8 CASRSGPDTDTQYF TGTGCCAGCAGAAGCGGGCCGGACACAGATACGCAGTATTTT
many TRBD1 TRBJ1-2 TRBV7-9 CASSSRQGADGYTF TGTGCCAGCAGCTCGAGACAGGGGGCGGATGGCTACACCTTC
many TRBD1 TRBJ2-4 TRBV29-1 CSVPGQGGKNIQYF TGCAGCGTTCCGGGACAGGGAGGGAAGAACATTCAGTACTTC
medium-sized - TRBJ1-3 TRBV20-1 CSAQSSSGNTIYF TGCAGCGCGCAAAGTTCCTCTGGAAACACCATATATTTT
few TRBD2 TRBJ2-7 TRBV6-6 CASSYAPSGSSYEQYF TGTGCCAGCAGTTACGCTCCTAGCGGTAGCTCCTACGAGCAGTACTTC